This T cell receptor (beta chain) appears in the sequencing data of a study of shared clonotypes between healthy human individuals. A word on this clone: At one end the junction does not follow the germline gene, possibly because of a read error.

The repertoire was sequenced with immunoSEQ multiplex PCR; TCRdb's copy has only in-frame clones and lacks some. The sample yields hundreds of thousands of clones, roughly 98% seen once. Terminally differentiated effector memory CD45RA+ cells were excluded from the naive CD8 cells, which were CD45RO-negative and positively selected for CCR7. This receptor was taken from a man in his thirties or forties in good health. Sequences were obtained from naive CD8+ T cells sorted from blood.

CDR3 in amino acids: CASSPQRNTEAFF. The CDR3 coding sequence is TGCGCCAGCAGCCCCCAACGGAACACTGAAGCTTTCTTT. V and J are TRBV11-2 and TRBJ1-1; no clear D. The CDR3 sequence is 13 residues long. Germline V lookup: CDR1 SGHAT, CDR2 FQNNGV.